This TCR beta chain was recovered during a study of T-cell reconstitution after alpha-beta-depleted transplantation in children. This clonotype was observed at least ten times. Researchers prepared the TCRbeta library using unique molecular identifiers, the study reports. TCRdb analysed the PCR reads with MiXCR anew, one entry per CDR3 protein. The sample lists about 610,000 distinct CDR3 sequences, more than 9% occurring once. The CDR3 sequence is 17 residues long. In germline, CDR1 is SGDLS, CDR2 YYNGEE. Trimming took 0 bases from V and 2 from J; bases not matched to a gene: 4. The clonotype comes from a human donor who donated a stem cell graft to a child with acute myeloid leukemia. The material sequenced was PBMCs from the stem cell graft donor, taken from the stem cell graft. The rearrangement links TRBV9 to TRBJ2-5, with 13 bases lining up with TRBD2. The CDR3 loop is CASSVGLAGGWQETQYF. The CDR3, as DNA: TGTGCCAGCAGCGTAGGACTAGCGGGAGGATGGCAAGAGACCCAGTACTTC.